The next 5 T cell receptor beta chains were all read from a single sample in a study of radiotherapy plus CTLA-4 blockade in lung cancer. Libraries were prepared by immunoSEQ multiplex PCR; TCRdb keeps only in-frame clonotypes and omits some of them. Of about 83,000 clones detected, over 70% appear once; the ten largest clones hold 3% to 5%. This sample comprised peripheral blood, obtained from a patient treated with radiotherapy plus ipilimumab. The receptors originated from a human donor with non-small cell lung cancer who had a partial response to radiotherapy plus ipilimumab. Some clones in this sample may be carry-over from other donors' samples.

This clone came up a few times. The chain is built from TRBV7-8 and TRBJ2-5, with 7 positions matching TRBD2. Germline V CDR1 and CDR2: SGHVS, FQNEAQ. The CDR3 is 16 amino acids. With V trimmed by 1 base and J by 5 bases, 10 bases remained unmatched. The CDR3: CASSLEVGGWSETQYF. The CDR3 coding sequence is TGTGCCAGCAGCTTAGAGGTGGGAGGGTGGTCGGAGACCCAGTACTTC.

V gene TRBV28 combines with J gene TRBJ1-2, with 9 nucleotides matching TRBD1. The CDR3 sequence is 15 residues long. Trimming cost V 6 bases and J 8 bases; bases outside gene matches: 13. Germline values: CDR1 MDHEN, CDR2 SYDVKM. CDR3 bases: TGTGCCAGCAGCCCTCTTAACAGGGGGCGGAGGGGCTACACCTTC. Residues: CASSPLNRGRRGYTF.

This clone has only a few counts. The CDR3 sequence is CASSPRLGTYEQYF. The CDR3 nucleotides are TGCGCCAGCAGCCCGAGACTTGGAACCTACGAGCAGTACTTC. J is TRBJ2-7 and V is TRBV5-1, with unresolved D. V lost 4 bases and J 2 bases, leaving 13 bases between the germline ends. Germline lookup yields CDR1 SGHRS and CDR2 YFSETQ. The CDR3 has 14 amino acids.

This chain uses TRBV18 with TRBJ1-1, with D possibly being TRBD1 (5 bases). Between the trimmed V and J ends, which lost 3 bases and 5 bases, there was a span of 16 bases. The germline V gene encodes CDR1 KGHSH and CDR2 LQKENI. The CDR3 contains 15 residues. The CDR3 DNA is TGTGCCAGCTCACCGGATGACAGTCCCGGTACTGAAGCTTTCTTT. It codes for CASSPDDSPGTEAFF.

In its sample, this clone was seen a few times. This sequence joins TRBV18 and TRBJ1-4, with D possibly matching TRBD1 (5 bases). Germline assignment: CDR1 KGHSH and CDR2 LQKENI. CDR3 length: 15 amino acids. The V and J ends lost 5 bases and 4 bases respectively, with 14 bases between them. The CDR3 reads CASSAQFGGNEKLFF. The CDR3 DNA reads as TGTGCCAGCTCAGCCCAATTCGGGGGTAATGAAAAACTGTTTTTT.